The 10 T cell receptor beta chains below were found in one sample sequenced in a study of regulatory and conventional T cells in RAG deficiency. Conventional CD4+ T cells were sorted from blood as CD25-low CD127-high cells. Clones were read by immunoSEQ multiplex PCR, and TCRdb kept only the in-frame ones, dropping some. The sample lists approximately 30,000 clones, about 96% occurring once. The same data also contributed to another study, on regulatory T cells. Per that paper: The PCR used 52 TRBV and 13 TRBJ primers.

Sequencing was done on a sample of CD25- CD4+ T cells sorted from blood. Source of these receptors: a human donor in good health.

J is TRBJ2-1 and V is TRBV7-2; 7 bases line up with TRBD2. The V and J ends lost 1 base and 2 bases, in that order; junction bases with no gene match: 2. The CDR3 runs 15 residues. CDR1 and CDR2 (germline): SGHTA, FQGNSA. As DNA, the CDR3 is TGTGCCAGCAGCTTAGTCGCGGGGGCCTACAATGAGCAGTTCTTC. Residues: CASSLVAGAYNEQFF.

CDR3 DNA: TGTGCCAGTACCGGGACAGGCGAGTCCTACGAGCAGTACTTC. Encoded protein: CASTGTGESYEQYF. The chain combines TRBV19 with TRBJ2-7, with TRBD1 matching over 8 bases. The CDR3 contains 14 residues. Germline values: CDR1 LNHDA, CDR2 SQIVND (reference sequence). J was trimmed by 1 base and V by 7 bases; bases with no gene match: 6.

The chain has TRBV19 and TRBJ1-5; D unresolved. V was cut by 5 bases and J by 0 bases, with 11 bases left in between. The CDR3 consists of 15 residues. Per the germline V gene, CDR1 is LNHDA and CDR2 is SQIVND (reference sequence). The CDR3 sequence: CASSPGRGSNQPQHF. CDR3 DNA: TGTGCCAGTAGTCCAGGCCGGGGTAGCAATCAGCCCCAGCATTTT.

The gene calls are TRBV6-5 and TRBJ1-1, with TRBD1 as a possible D gene (5 bases). The CDR3 has 16 residues. Germline V gives CDR1 MNHEY, CDR2 SVGAGI. Trimming left V 2 bases short and J 0 bases short, with 13 bases between. The DNA of the CDR3 is TGTGCCAGCAGTTACGGGTCAGGGCTGGTGAACACTGAAGCTTTCTTT. This translates into CASSYGSGLVNTEAFF.

The J gene is TRBJ2-1, the V gene TRBV7-8; weak D call: TRBD1 (6 bases). Germline V gene lookup returns CDR1 SGHVS and CDR2 FQNEAQ. The germline V and J ends were trimmed by 8 bases and 3 bases, with 14 bases remaining between them. This CDR3 is built from 14 residues. The DNA for the CDR3 is TGTGCCAGCGGGATCCGGGACAACTACAATGAGCAGTTCTTC. It is translated as CASGIRDNYNEQFF.

This clone was seen only once. The rearrangement links TRBV5-8 to TRBJ1-5; 11 bases line up with TRBD1. This CDR3 contains 18 residues. Germline loops: CDR1 SGHTS, CDR2 YDEGEE. V shed 4 bases and J 6 bases; nucleotides not matched to a gene: 15. The CDR3 nucleotides read TGTGCCAGCAGCAAGGACAGGGGGCCGGCAGTTTTAGGTCAGCCCCAGCATTTT. This translates into CASSKDRGPAVLGQPQHF.

The gene calls are TRBV14 and TRBJ2-1; the D gene is possibly TRBD1 (5 bases). This CDR3 spans 15 amino acids. Per the germline V gene, CDR1 is SGHDN and CDR2 is FVKESK. V lost 3 bases, J lost 2 bases, and 11 bases lay in between. This CDR3 reads CASSHRALTYNEQFF. Here the CDR3 DNA reads TGTGCCAGCAGCCACAGGGCGCTAACCTACAATGAGCAGTTCTTC.

The chain employs TRBV6-5 and TRBJ1-1, with unresolved D. This CDR3 is 13 amino acids long. Germline V gene lookup returns CDR1 MNHEY and CDR2 SVGAGI. V gave up 4 bases and J gave up 5 bases, with 11 bases separating them. The CDR3 sequence is CASSSPRETEAFF. In DNA form, the CDR3 reads TGTGCCAGCAGTTCCCCCCGGGAGACTGAAGCTTTCTTT.

This sequence joins TRBV19 and TRBJ1-2; no firm D call. V was clipped by 1 base and J by 6 bases, with 18 bases between them. The CDR3 totals 16 residues. The germline CDR1 and CDR2 sequences are LNHDA and SQIVND (reference sequence). CDR3 residues: CASSIGPPEPDDGYTF. CDR3 DNA: TGTGCCAGTAGTATAGGCCCTCCAGAACCCGATGATGGCTACACCTTC.

The chain joins TRBV30 to TRBJ1-2; D is possibly TRBD1 (6 bases). The V and J ends lost 1 base and 6 bases respectively, with 9 bases between them. Germline V gives CDR1 GTSNPN, CDR2 SVGIG (reference sequence). The CDR3 has 12 amino acids. Here the CDR3 DNA reads TGTGCCTGGAGTGAACAGGGCAATGGCTACACCTTC. Protein sequence: CAWSEQGNGYTF.